The rows below give T cell receptor beta chains drawn from one sample of a study of blood T cell repertoires in COVID-19. Using immunoSEQ multiplex PCR, the repertoire was profiled, and TCRdb retains in-frame clones only, with some absent. The table has about 59,000 clones, less than 80% seen once. Material: peripheral blood. Source of these receptors: a man aged 55 to 70 with acute or convalescent COVID-19. Each CDR3 is given with its conserved first and last residue. D genes are given only for firm matches. Some rows have no size entry. The others give once, few or many, or a class for an expanded clone.

J: TRBJ1-2; D: TRBD1; size: .; V: TRBV4-1; DNA: TGCGCCAGCAGCCAAGAAGTGAGACAGGGTGGCTACACCTTC; CDR3: CASSQEVRQGGYTF
J: TRBJ1-2; D: TRBD1; size: few; V: TRBV28; DNA: TGTGCCAGCACACGGGCGACAGGGATTGTGCGTACGGACTATGGCTACACCTTC; CDR3: CASTRATGIVRTDYGYTF
J: TRBJ2-2; D: .; size: .; V: TRBV7-3; DNA: TGTGCCAGCAGCAAAATCCATCCGGGGAGCTATAACACCGGGGAGCTGTTTTTT; CDR3: CASSKIHPGSYNTGELFF
J: TRBJ1-1; D: .; size: .; V: TRBV21-1; DNA: TGTGCCAGCAGCCATCCTGAGGACAGAAAGAACACTGAAGCTTTCTTT; CDR3: CASSHPEDRKNTEAFF
J: TRBJ2-3; D: TRBD2; size: .; V: TRBV5-1; DNA: TGCGCCAGCAGCGGATCGACTAGCGGGCCCACGGGGGCGCAGTATTTT; CDR3: CASSGSTSGPTGAQYF
J: TRBJ1-5; D: .; size: .; V: TRBV28; DNA: TGTGCCAGCAGTTCGGTCCTCAATCAGCCCCAGCATTTT; CDR3: CASSSVLNQPQHF
J: TRBJ1-2; D: .; size: .; V: TRBV24-1; DNA: TGTGCCACCAGTGACCACAGGGTAGGCGGCTATGGCTACACCTTC; CDR3: CATSDHRVGGYGYTF
J: TRBJ2-1; D: TRBD2; size: .; V: TRBV9; DNA: TGTGCCAGCAGCGTTTCAGGGACTAGTGGAGAGCAGTTCTTC; CDR3: CASSVSGTSGEQFF
J: TRBJ1-1; D: TRBD1; size: .; V: TRBV6-5; DNA: TGTGCCAGCAGTTACGGGCAGGGGGTGAGGGTAGCTTTCTTT; CDR3: CASSYGQGVRVAFF
J: TRBJ1-2; D: TRBD1; size: .; V: TRBV19; DNA: TGTGCCAGTAGTATAGCTCCGGGACAGATCTATGGCTACACCTTC; CDR3: CASSIAPGQIYGYTF
J: TRBJ2-1; D: TRBD2; size: .; V: TRBV9; DNA: TGTGCCAGCAGCACCCGACTAGCGGCGAATGAGCAGTTCTTC; CDR3: CASSTRLAANEQFF
J: TRBJ2-2; D: .; size: .; V: TRBV27; DNA: TGTGCCAGCACCTTTCGAGCAGGGACAAACACCGGGGAGCTGTTTTTT; CDR3: CASTFRAGTNTGELFF
J: TRBJ2-7; D: TRBD1; size: .; V: TRBV27; DNA: TGTGCCAGCAGACCGCAGGAAGGACAGGGCAACTACGAGCAGTACTTC; CDR3: CASRPQEGQGNYEQYF
J: TRBJ1-2; D: .; size: .; V: TRBV7-9; DNA: TGTGCCAGCAGCTTCAGGGATGCCAGTGGCTACACCTTC; CDR3: CASSFRDASGYTF
J: TRBJ1-2; D: TRBD1; size: few; V: TRBV2; DNA: TGTGCCAGCAGTTTGGACAGGGACTATGGCTACACCTTC; CDR3: CASSLDRDYGYTF
J: TRBJ2-1; D: .; size: once; V: TRBV24-1; DNA: TGTGCCACCAGTGCTACTAGGTATGAGCAGTTCTTC; CDR3: CATSATRYEQFF
J: TRBJ1-2; D: TRBD1; size: .; V: TRBV30; DNA: TGTGCCTGGAGCGCAGGGGGCGACTATGGCTACACCTTC; CDR3: CAWSAGGDYGYTF
J: TRBJ2-7; D: .; size: .; V: TRBV9; DNA: TGTGCCAGCAGCGTAGGCAGTAACCCCTCCTACGAGCAGTACTTC; CDR3: CASSVGSNPSYEQYF
J: TRBJ2-5; D: .; size: .; V: TRBV28; DNA: TGTGCCAGCAGACCTCCCCCCCCCGAGGAGACCCAGTACTTC; CDR3: CASRPPPPEETQYF
J: TRBJ1-1; D: .; size: .; V: TRBV30; DNA: TGTGCCGCCACAGGAAAGCCCTCCTACACTGAAGCTTTCTTT; CDR3: CAATGKPSYTEAFF
J: TRBJ2-2; D: TRBD2; size: .; V: TRBV25-1; DNA: TGTGCCAGCAGTGAATACCTAGCGGGAGGGCCCGGGGAGCTGTTTTTT; CDR3: CASSEYLAGGPGELFF
J: TRBJ1-1; D: TRBD1; size: .; V: TRBV20-1; DNA: TGCAGTGCTAGTTTGGGACAGACCGAAGCTTTCTTT; CDR3: CSASLGQTEAFF
J: TRBJ1-2; D: .; size: once; V: TRBV28; DNA: TGTGCCAGCAGTTTAATACAGAACTATGGCTACACCTTC; CDR3: CASSLIQNYGYTF
J: TRBJ2-7; D: TRBD2; size: .; V: TRBV7-2; DNA: TGTGCCAGCAGCTTAGCTCCTACAGCGGGGTACGAGCAGTACTTC; CDR3: CASSLAPTAGYEQYF
J: TRBJ2-1; D: TRBD1; size: .; V: TRBV5-1; DNA: TGCGCCAGCAGCGATGGGGGACAGGGGCGGATCAATGAGCAGTTCTTC; CDR3: CASSDGGQGRINEQFF
J: TRBJ2-3; D: TRBD1; size: .; V: TRBV11-3; DNA: TGTGCCAGCATCCTAAAGGGGGCCACTAGCACAGATACGCAGTATTTT; CDR3: CASILKGATSTDTQYF
J: TRBJ1-6; D: TRBD1; size: .; V: TRBV5-6; DNA: TGTGCCAGCAGCTCCTCCGGGACAGTAAATTCACCCCTCCACTTT; CDR3: CASSSSGTVNSPLHF
J: TRBJ2-2; D: TRBD1; size: few; V: TRBV7-9; DNA: TGTGCCAGCAGCGGAGGACAGGGGTATGCCGGGGAGCTGTTTTTT; CDR3: CASSGGQGYAGELFF